This T cell receptor (beta chain) was documented in a study (dated by TCRdb to about 2016). Study-level background: In people whose bodies naturally kept HIV infection under control, the researchers looked into where HIV persistence comes from.

The library was prepared using 5' RACE. The sequencer listed for this sample is Illumina HiSeq 2000. TCRdb reran the public reads through fastp at Q25 and MiXCR, keeping productive beta chains. For every CDR3 protein sequence, its rows merge into one entry that carries the most common genes and DNA. The sample has hundreds of distinct CDR3 sequences on record, approximately 12% of them singletons. Of the sample, 16% is held by the ten largest clones. Counted from cysteine to phenylalanine, this CDR3 has 12 amino acids. Only the CDR3 portion is preserved as DNA: 36 bases, with reading frame beginning at the first base. Trimming removed 5 bases from V and 5 bases from J, leaving 12 bases between the germline ends. CDR1 is given as DFQATT and CDR2 as SNEGSKA, both from the germline V gene (reference sequence). On this clonotype: Its antigen is currently not known. Base qualities are not at hand, and no much larger clone is one base apart.

The TCR comes from a female donor with HIV. The sample taken for sequencing was total memory T cells from blood PBMCs. The cell subset or site label, read with the paper, signifies: transitional memory CD4+ T cells. Here the chain combines TRBV20-1 and TRBJ2-5, with a weak D call of TRBD1 (6 bases match). The nucleotide sequence is TGCAGTGCTGGAAGGGGGACGGAGACCCAGTACTTC. This sequence encodes CSAGRGTETQYF.